This TCR beta chain came from a study of shared clonotypes between healthy human individuals. Findings of the study overall: Several donors held about 5.1% of naive CD4 clonotypes in common.

TCRdb keeps only in-frame clones here, not all; method: immunoSEQ multiplex PCR. The sample includes 1.5 million to 1.9 million clones, 95% to 99% seen only once; the top ten take roughly 0.4%. There were no recent acute infections or vaccinations among the donors, who were healthy HIV-negative adults. V dropped 4 bases and J dropped 4; count of bases not matched to a gene: 3. CDR1 SQVTM and CDR2 ANQGSEA come from the germline V gene. The CDR3 is 13 residues long. A note on this clone: The antigen is unknown.

The V call is TRBV29-1, the J call TRBJ2-7, with TRBD1 matching over 11 bases. The sequenced material came from naive CD4+ T cells sorted from blood. Subset specified: CD45RA+ positively selected. The TCR comes from a man under 40 in good health. CDR3 DNA: TGCAGCGTTGTGGGACAGGGGGTTTACGAGCAGTACTTC. This sequence encodes CSVVGQGVYEQYF.